The 20 T cell receptor beta chains below all came from one sample that was sequenced in a study of T-cell reconstitution after alpha-beta-depleted transplantation in children. It was with unique molecular identifiers that the TCRbeta library was prepared. TCRdb re-called the PCR reads with MiXCR, one entry per CDR3 protein. The sample holds about a million distinct CDR3 sequences, roughly 29% seen once. This material consisted of PBMCs, mostly from graft donor cells, taken 360 days after TCRalphabeta/CD19-depleted stem cell transplant. Receptors were obtained from a boy in the first two years of life who had a stem cell transplant for SCID, so the T cells may come from the graft donor.

V and J are TRBV7-9 and TRBJ2-2, with D possibly TRBD1 on 6 matching bases. The CDR3 runs to 17 residues. Germline V lookup: CDR1 SEHNR, CDR2 FQNEAQ (reference sequence). Between the trimmed V and J ends, which lost 5 bases and 5 bases, there was a span of 21 bases. For the CDR3, the DNA is TGTGCCAGCAGCCCGAACGGGAACAGGGTCGGTACCGGGGAGCTGTTTTTT. It specifies CASSPNGNRVGTGELFF.

This clonotype was seen a handful of times. CDR3 in DNA: TGTGCCAGCAGCCCAGGGGGGCAGCGCTACGAGCAGTACTTC. Protein: CASSPGGQRYEQYF. The rearrangement links TRBV4-2 to TRBJ2-7; maybe TRBD1 (7 bases). Trimming removed 4 bases at V and 3 bases at J, with 13 bases between. Looked up from germline, CDR1 is LGHNA and CDR2 is YNFKEQ. The CDR3 is 14 residues long.

The chain recombines TRBV6-5 with TRBJ2-2; D may match TRBD1 or TRBD2 (6 bases each). V was shortened by 11 bases and J by 0 bases, with 16 bases between the two germline ends. Germline V gene sequence: CDR1 MNHEY, CDR2 SVGAGI. The CDR3 extends over 15 amino acids. CDR3 residues: CAVSWGATNTGELFF. The CDR3 bases are TGTGCCGTCAGTTGGGGGGCAACGAACACCGGGGAGCTGTTTTTT.

This clonotype showed up just a few times. V and J are TRBV7-2 and TRBJ2-5, with 7 bases aligning to TRBD1. The CDR3 loop spans 16 amino acids. From germline, CDR1 is SGHTA and CDR2 FQGNSA. V was clipped by 5 bases and J by 0 bases; unmatched bases: 9. The CDR3 bases are TGTGCCAGCAGCCAGAAGACAGGGAGCCACCAAGAGACCCAGTACTTC. It encodes CASSQKTGSHQETQYF. Full variable domain (missing parts from reference TRBV7-2 and TRBJ2-5): GAGVSQSPSNKVTEKGKDVELRCDPISGHTALYWYRQSLGQGLEFLIYFQGNSAPDKSGLPSDRFSAERTGGSVSTLTIQRTQQEDSAVYLCASSQKTGSHQETQYFGPGTRLLVL.

The chain links TRBV4-1 to TRBJ1-5; D possibly corresponds to TRBD1 (5 bases). The CDR3 totals 12 residues. Trimming shortened V by 3 bases and J by 8 bases, and 8 bases separated the two germline ends. Germline V gene sequence: CDR1 MGHRA, CDR2 YSYEKL. CDR3 sequence: CASSQGLEPQHF. Here the CDR3 DNA reads TGCGCCAGCAGCCAGGGGCTAGAGCCCCAGCATTTT.

The sample holds a few counts of this clonotype. The chain couples TRBV10-3 to TRBJ2-7, with TRBD1 matching over 8 bases. The germline gives CDR1 ENHRY, CDR2 SYGVKD. The CDR3 extends over 16 amino acids. The ends lost 10 bases at V and 2 bases at J; junction bases unmatched: 16. The CDR3 here is CATARSDRDSPYEQYF. CDR3 DNA sequence: TGTGCCACCGCGAGATCGGACAGGGACTCTCCCTACGAGCAGTACTTC.

This clonotype was detected a few times. The V and J genes are TRBV20-1 and TRBJ1-2; D perhaps matches TRBD1 (5 bases). CDR1 is DFQATT, CDR2 SNEGSKA, per germline (reference sequence). This CDR3 is built from 13 residues. V lost 1 base, J lost 6 bases, and 12 bases lay in between. CDR3 nucleotides: TGCAGTGCTAGAGTTGGGGACTCCAATGGCTACACCTTC. It specifies CSARVGDSNGYTF.

V and J are TRBV3-1 and TRBJ2-6; no clear D gene. This CDR3 has 16 amino acids. Per germline, CDR1 LGHDT and CDR2 YNNKEL (reference sequence). Deletions cut 5 bases from V and 0 bases from J, with 11 bases between. CDR3 loop: CASSRVIPSGANVLTF. The CDR3 region has the DNA TGTGCCAGCAGCAGAGTAATACCCTCTGGGGCCAACGTCCTGACTTTC.

This clonotype has a handful of counts. The rearrangement joins TRBV13 to TRBJ2-1; D unclear. Germline CDR1 is PRHDT and CDR2 is FYEKMQ (reference sequence). Trimming took 5 bases from V and 0 from J, leaving 17 bases between them. The CDR3 consists of 17 residues. CDR3 nucleotide sequence: TGTGCCAGCAGCCACCTTAAAAGGTCCAGCTCCTACAATGAGCAGTTCTTC. It specifies CASSHLKRSSSYNEQFF. Full variable domain (outside the CDR3, taken from reference TRBV13 and TRBJ2-1): AAGVIQSPRHLIKEKRETATLKCYPIPRHDTVYWYQQGPGQDPQFLISFYEKMQSDKGSIPDRFSAQQFSDYHSELNMSSLELGDSALYFCASSHLKRSSSYNEQFFGPGTRLTVL.

This clonotype was recorded a few times. The rearrangement uses TRBV20-1 and TRBJ2-5; 12 bases align to TRBD2. Germline V gene sequence: CDR1 DFQATT, CDR2 SNEGSKA (reference sequence). The CDR3 extends over 15 amino acids. V gave up 6 bases and J gave up 2 bases; unmatched junction bases: 7. For the CDR3, the DNA is TGCAGTGCCCACAGACTAGCGGGGGATCAAGAGACCCAGTACTTC. This encodes CSAHRLAGDQETQYF.

This rearrangement joins TRBV4-1 to TRBJ1-4, with 9 bases that match TRBD1. CDR3 size: 16 residues. J gave up 8 bases and V 3 bases, and 10 bases lay outside the gene matches. Per the germline V gene, CDR1 is MGHRA and CDR2 is YSYEKL. The CDR3 DNA reads as TGCGCCAGCAGCCACGTATTTAACAGGGGGCGCGAAAAACTGTTTTTT. Residues: CASSHVFNRGREKLFF.

The J gene is TRBJ2-4, the V gene TRBV5-1, with TRBD1 as a possible D gene (7 bases). The CDR3 sequence is 16 residues long. Looked up from germline, CDR1 is SGHRS and CDR2 is YFSETQ. Trimming stripped 4 bases from V and 0 bases from J, with 14 bases between. The CDR3 reads CASSLEGAGAKNIQYF. CDR3 bases: TGCGCCAGCAGCCTGGAGGGGGCGGGAGCCAAAAACATTCAGTACTTC.

V is TRBV20-1 and J is TRBJ2-6, with 8 bases identical to TRBD1. Germline CDR1 reads DFQATT; CDR2 reads SNEGSKA (reference sequence). The CDR3 consists of 19 residues. Trimming cost V 0 bases and J 1 base; bases outside gene matches: 11. CDR3 region: CSAREDRGYFSSGANVLTF. The CDR3, as DNA: TGCAGTGCTAGAGAAGACAGGGGTTATTTCTCTTCTGGGGCCAACGTCCTGACTTTC.

This clonotype was seen a handful of times. The chain employs TRBV19 and TRBJ1-2; D not certain. Trimming took 5 bases from V and 2 from J, leaving 6 bases between them. CDR1 and CDR2 (germline): LNHDA, SQIVND (reference sequence). The CDR3 extends over 12 amino acids. The CDR3 region has the DNA TGTGCCAGTAGTGTTCGGAACTATGGCTACACCTTC. Protein sequence: CASSVRNYGYTF.

V gene TRBV6-2 or TRBV6-3 combines with J gene TRBJ2-2; D unclear. The CDR3 is 11 residues long. Germline V CDR1 and CDR2: MNHEY, SVGEGT. With 7 bases removed from V and 6 bases from J, the gap between germline ends came to 6 bases. This CDR3 is CASNTAGELFF. In nucleotides, the CDR3 is TGTGCCAGCAACACGGCCGGGGAGCTGTTTTTT.

This rearrangement joins TRBV10-3 to TRBJ2-2; 9 positions match TRBD1. This CDR3 is 16 amino acids long. CDR1 ENHRY and CDR2 SYGVKD come from the germline V gene. V gave up 7 bases and J gave up 0 bases; unmatched junction bases: 6. Written as DNA, the CDR3 is TGTGCCATCAACGGACAGGGGATCGCGAACACCGGGGAGCTGTTTTTT. Its protein is CAINGQGIANTGELFF.

This clonotype was found a few times. The chain links TRBV20-1 to TRBJ2-5; D is unresolved. The CDR3 is 15 residues long. The V gene's germline CDR1 is DFQATT and CDR2 SNEGSKA (reference sequence). V was trimmed by 1 base and J by 1 base, leaving 13 bases between them. The CDR3 DNA sequence: TGCAGTGCTAGAGCGGAACGGACGGCCCAAGAGACCCAGTACTTC. Its protein product is CSARAERTAQETQYF.

The chain carries TRBV4-3 and TRBJ1-2, with D tentatively TRBD1 (5 bases). This CDR3 comprises 15 residues. Trimming left V 5 bases short and J 7 bases short, with 20 bases between. Germline-derived CDR1 and CDR2 are LGHNA and YSLEER. The CDR3 protein is CASSRGVGDRFGYTF. The CDR3 DNA is TGCGCCAGCAGCAGAGGGGTGGGGGACCGCTTTGGCTACACCTTC.

The chain carries TRBV20-1 and TRBJ2-7, with 9 bases matching TRBD1. V trimming: 6 bases; J trimming: 6 bases; junction bases outside the gene matches: 12. Germline CDR1 is DFQATT and CDR2 is SNEGSKA (reference sequence). This CDR3 contains 14 residues. In nucleotides, the CDR3 is TGCAGTGCCATTATCCCGGGACAGGGTCGCGAGCAGTACTTC. Translated: CSAIIPGQGREQYF.

The rearrangement joins TRBV5-1 to TRBJ2-7; the D is unclear. Per germline, CDR1 SGHRS and CDR2 YFSETQ. The CDR3 has 13 residues. Trimming took off 4 bases at V and 3 bases at J, with 11 bases between the two ends. The CDR3 DNA is TGCGCCAGCAGCCGAGATGGAGACTACGAGCAGTACTTC. Protein product: CASSRDGDYEQYF.